What follows are 26 T cell receptor beta chains derived from one specimen sequenced in a study of blood T cell repertoires in COVID-19. Method: immunoSEQ multiplex PCR; TCRdb's copy keeps in-frame clones and lacks some. The data show about 190,000 clones, about 86% seen once. The sequencing sample was made of PBMCs or T cells enriched from blood (not recorded which). Receptors were obtained from a woman aged 40-49 years in a cohort exposed to, infected with or recovered from COVID-19 (not recorded which).

The genes are TRBV30 and TRBJ2-1; 8 bases are a match to TRBD2. V was clipped by 3 bases and J by 4 bases; unmatched bases: 8. There are 15 residues in the CDR3. Germline CDR1 is GTSNPN and CDR2 is SVGIG (reference sequence). This CDR3 reads CAWRRGSGSYNEQFF. CDR3 DNA sequence: TGTGCCTGGAGAAGGGGCAGCGGGAGTTACAATGAGCAGTTCTTC.

For the CDR3, the DNA is TGTGCCAGCAGCTTACTTCCAACAGGGAGACGAGGCTACACCTTC. As protein: CASSLLPTGRRGYTF. This chain links TRBV7-2 with TRBJ1-2; possibly TRBD1 for D (6 bases). V was pared by 2 bases and J by 8 bases, with 18 bases between. The CDR3 has 15 amino acids. Germline loops: CDR1 SGHTA, CDR2 FQGNSA.

The V and J genes are TRBV27 and TRBJ2-5; the match to TRBD1 covers 8 bases. V shed 5 bases and J 1 base; nucleotides not matched to a gene: 9. Looked up from germline, CDR1 is MNHEY and CDR2 is SMNVEV (reference sequence). This CDR3 is 16 amino acids long. The DNA of the CDR3 is TGTGCCAGCAGTCAGACAGGGGACCCATTCCAAGAGACCCAGTACTTC. This gives the protein CASSQTGDPFQETQYF.

V gene TRBV27 combines with J gene TRBJ2-3; weak D call: TRBD1 (5 bases). Trimming removed 3 bases from V and 6 bases from J, with 10 bases in between. CDR1 MNHEY and CDR2 SMNVEV come from the germline V gene (reference sequence). There are 13 residues in the CDR3. The CDR3 coding sequence is TGTGCCAGCAGTTTGTTAGGGGCGGATACGCAGTATTTT. Protein: CASSLLGADTQYF.

The chain links TRBV6-5 to TRBJ2-1, with a tentative D call TRBD2 (6 bases). The CDR3 consists of 15 residues. The V end lost 6 bases, the J end lost 2 bases, and 14 bases lay between the germline ends. Germline V gives CDR1 MNHEY, CDR2 SVGAGI. This CDR3 reads CASSNGWGAYNEQFF. CDR3 bases: TGTGCCAGCAGCAATGGCTGGGGGGCCTACAATGAGCAGTTCTTC.

This sequence joins TRBV27 and TRBJ2-7; TRBD1 matches 10 bases. The CDR3 runs 15 residues. The V gene end was trimmed by 7 bases and the J gene end by 0 bases; junction bases not matched to a gene: 6. Germline CDR1 MNHEY, CDR2 SMNVEV (reference sequence). This chain's CDR3 is CASISRTGGSYEQYF. The CDR3 DNA reads as TGTGCCAGCATCTCTAGGACAGGGGGCTCCTACGAGCAGTACTTC.

This clone was observed a few times. V usage is TRBV6-5 and J usage is TRBJ1-2; the D is unclear. CDR3 length: 13 amino acids. Per the germline V gene, CDR1 is MNHEY and CDR2 is SVGAGI. V lost 5 bases and J 5 bases, leaving 12 bases between the germline ends. CDR3 sequence reads: CASSLISGYGYTF. CDR3 DNA: TGTGCCAGCAGTCTTATTTCGGGGTATGGCTACACCTTC.

The genes are TRBV7-6 and TRBJ1-3; no firm D call. This CDR3 is 16 amino acids long. Germline loops: CDR1 SGHVS, CDR2 FNYEAQ. With 8 bases removed from V and 4 bases from J, the gap between germline ends came to 21 bases. CDR3 amino acids: CASLGGSFGSGNTIYF. The CDR3 DNA sequence: TGTGCCAGCTTGGGAGGGTCCTTCGGATCGGGAAACACCATATATTTT.

The chain is built from TRBV19 and TRBJ1-1; no definite D call. Trimming took off 5 bases at V and 1 base at J, with 11 bases between the two ends. Germline loops: CDR1 LNHDA, CDR2 SQIVND (reference sequence). The CDR3 loop spans 14 amino acids. This chain's CDR3 is CASSPKLGNTEAFF. The DNA for the CDR3 is TGTGCCAGTAGTCCTAAACTAGGGAACACTGAAGCTTTCTTT.

This clone came up a few times. The chain recombines TRBV6-5 with TRBJ1-1; no clear D. The germline gives CDR1 MNHEY, CDR2 SVGAGI. The V end was cut by 7 bases, the J end by 5 bases, with 14 bases between. This CDR3 spans 13 amino acids. Here the CDR3 DNA reads TGTGCCAGCATCTCCGGTGGGAGGACTGAAGCTTTCTTT. Amino acid sequence: CASISGGRTEAFF.

The chain employs TRBV2 and TRBJ2-3, with D perhaps matching TRBD1 (5 bases). V dropped 5 bases and J dropped 4 bases, with 10 bases sitting between them. Germline CDR1 and CDR2: SNHLY and FYNNEI. This CDR3 has 13 residues. Written as DNA, the CDR3 is TGTGCCAGCAGTTGGGGCCTCCCAGATACGCAGTATTTT. Translation gives CASSWGLPDTQYF.

This clone was seen a handful of times. This chain connects TRBV10-3 to TRBJ2-5; the match to TRBD2 covers 8 bases. Per the germline V gene, CDR1 is ENHRY and CDR2 is SYGVKD. The CDR3 contains 16 residues. V was clipped by 3 bases and J by 5 bases; unmatched bases: 11. CDR3: CAISDAGLVGRETQYF. The CDR3 nucleotides read TGTGCCATCAGTGATGCGGGACTAGTTGGGAGGGAGACCCAGTACTTC.

The chain links TRBV27 to TRBJ2-1, with D tentatively TRBD1 (5 bases). The V gene's germline CDR1 is MNHEY and CDR2 SMNVEV (reference sequence). Trimming shortened V by 3 bases and J by 0 bases, and 9 bases separated the two germline ends. The CDR3 runs 15 residues. The CDR3 DNA reads TGTGCCAGCAGTTTTGACAGCCCCTCCTACAATGAGCAGTTCTTC. It translates to CASSFDSPSYNEQFF.

This rearrangement joins TRBV7-2 to TRBJ2-5; possibly TRBD2 for D (6 bases). V was cut by 4 bases and J by 5 bases, with 11 bases left in between. This CDR3 is 13 amino acids long. Looked up from germline, CDR1 is SGHTA and CDR2 is FQGNSA. The CDR3 spells CASSSRTMETQYF. The CDR3 DNA follows: TGTGCCAGCAGCTCCCGGACTATGGAGACCCAGTACTTC.

The chain has TRBV19 and TRBJ1-1, with TRBD1 matching 8 bases. The CDR3 extends over 15 amino acids. V trimming: 5 bases; J trimming: 2 bases; junction bases outside the gene matches: 7. Germline loops: CDR1 LNHDA, CDR2 SQIVND (reference sequence). The CDR3: CASSFTGTGNTEAFF. For the CDR3, the DNA is TGTGCCAGTAGTTTCACCGGGACAGGTAACACTGAAGCTTTCTTT.

This sequence joins TRBV9 and TRBJ2-3; 12 bases map to TRBD1. CDR1 is SGDLS, CDR2 YYNGEE, per germline. V trimming: 3 bases; J trimming: 3 bases; junction bases outside the gene matches: 8. This CDR3 is 17 amino acids long. The CDR3 DNA follows: TGTGCCAGCAGCGAATTCGGGACAGGGGGCAGGACAGATACGCAGTATTTT. This translates into CASSEFGTGGRTDTQYF.

The genes are TRBV6-5 and TRBJ2-7; D is perhaps TRBD1 (5 bases). From germline, CDR1 is MNHEY and CDR2 SVGAGI. There are 13 residues in the CDR3. With 8 bases removed from V and 4 bases from J, the gap between germline ends came to 15 bases. For the CDR3, the DNA is TGTGCCAGCCAGGTTAAGGGGCCGTACGAGCAGTACTTC. Translated: CASQVKGPYEQYF.

The chain is built from TRBV4-2 and TRBJ2-1; D may be TRBD2 (6 bases). The CDR3 is made up of 16 amino acids. V was shortened by 1 base and J by 5 bases, with 15 bases between the two germline ends. From germline, CDR1 is LGHNA and CDR2 YNFKEQ. CDR3 bases: TGTGCCAGCAGCCAAGTAGGCGGGCGGGGAAACAATGAGCAGTTCTTC. It codes for CASSQVGGRGNNEQFF.

The chain joins TRBV2 to TRBJ1-1, with D unresolved. This CDR3 region has 14 residues. Per germline, CDR1 SNHLY and CDR2 FYNNEI. Trimming took off 6 bases at V and 3 bases at J, with 14 bases between the two ends. The CDR3 sequence is CASRVGWEDTEAFF. CDR3 nucleotides: TGTGCCAGCAGAGTAGGGTGGGAGGACACTGAAGCTTTCTTT.

This clone is a singleton in its sample. The chain employs TRBV5-1 and TRBJ1-1, with 8 bases identical to TRBD1. Per germline, CDR1 SGHRS and CDR2 YFSETQ. The J segment lost 4 bases and the V segment lost 7 bases, leaving 9 bases of the junction unmatched. This CDR3 comprises 14 residues. The CDR3 coding sequence is TGCGCCAGCGGCAAACAGGGGGACGGCACTGAAGCTTTCTTT. Protein product: CASGKQGDGTEAFF.

This sequence joins TRBV2 and TRBJ1-2, with 7 nucleotides matching TRBD1. The CDR3 has 12 residues. The germline CDR1 and CDR2 sequences are SNHLY and FYNNEI. After removal of 4 bases from V and 8 bases from J, the junction contained 4 bases not matched to a gene. CDR3 loop: CASSVDREGYTF. CDR3 nucleotide sequence: TGTGCCAGCAGTGTTGACAGGGAAGGCTACACCTTC. The variable domain in full, completed from reference TRBV2 and TRBJ1-2, reads EPEVTQTPSHQVTQMGQEVILRCVPISNHLYFYWYRQILGQKVEFLVSFYNNEISEKSEIFDDQFSVERPDGSNFTLKIRSTKLEDSAMYFCASSVDREGYTFGSGTRLTVV.

The sample holds many counts of this clone. CDR3 sequence: CASSDTSGGADTQYF. CDR3 nucleotide sequence: TGTGCCAGCAGTGACACTAGCGGGGGGGCAGATACGCAGTATTTT. V is TRBV6-4 and J is TRBJ2-3, with TRBD2 matching 13 bases. Germline values: CDR1 MRHNA, CDR2 SNTAGT. After removal of 2 bases from V and 4 bases from J, the junction contained 0 bases not matched to a gene. The CDR3 runs to 15 residues.

V is TRBV19 and J is TRBJ2-7, with TRBD2 identical over 7 bases. The germline V gene has CDR1 LNHDA and CDR2 SQIVND (reference sequence). Trimming cost V 7 bases and J 4 bases; bases outside gene matches: 4. The CDR3 is made up of 12 amino acids. CDR3 in DNA: TGTGCCAGTAATGGCGGGGGTTACGAGCAGTACTTC. Protein product: CASNGGGYEQYF.

V gene TRBV11-2 combines with J gene TRBJ2-5, with D tentatively TRBD2 (5 bases). CDR1 and CDR2 (germline): SGHAT, FQNNGV. The CDR3 consists of 16 residues. V was clipped by 4 bases and J by 4 bases, with 19 bases between them. The DNA of the CDR3 is TGTGCCAGCAGCTCCCCCGGAGGACTGATCAGAGAGACCCAGTACTTC. Translated: CASSSPGGLIRETQYF.

The chain carries TRBV5-1 and TRBJ2-7; 8 nucleotides align to TRBD1. Looked up from germline, CDR1 is SGHRS and CDR2 is YFSETQ. The CDR3 contains 12 residues. V dropped 3 bases and J dropped 8; count of bases not matched to a gene: 4. CDR3 loop: CASSSSGGQQYF. The CDR3 DNA reads as TGCGCCAGCAGCTCCTCAGGGGGCCAGCAGTACTTC.

The V gene is TRBV4-1, the J gene TRBJ2-7, with D possibly TRBD2 on 6 matching bases. V lost 0 bases and J 0 bases, leaving 15 bases between the germline ends. CDR1 is MGHRA, CDR2 YSYEKL, per germline. The CDR3 totals 17 residues. For the CDR3, the DNA is TGCGCCAGCAGCCAAGATATCGAGACTAGTTACTCCTACGAGCAGTACTTC. Amino acid sequence: CASSQDIETSYSYEQYF.